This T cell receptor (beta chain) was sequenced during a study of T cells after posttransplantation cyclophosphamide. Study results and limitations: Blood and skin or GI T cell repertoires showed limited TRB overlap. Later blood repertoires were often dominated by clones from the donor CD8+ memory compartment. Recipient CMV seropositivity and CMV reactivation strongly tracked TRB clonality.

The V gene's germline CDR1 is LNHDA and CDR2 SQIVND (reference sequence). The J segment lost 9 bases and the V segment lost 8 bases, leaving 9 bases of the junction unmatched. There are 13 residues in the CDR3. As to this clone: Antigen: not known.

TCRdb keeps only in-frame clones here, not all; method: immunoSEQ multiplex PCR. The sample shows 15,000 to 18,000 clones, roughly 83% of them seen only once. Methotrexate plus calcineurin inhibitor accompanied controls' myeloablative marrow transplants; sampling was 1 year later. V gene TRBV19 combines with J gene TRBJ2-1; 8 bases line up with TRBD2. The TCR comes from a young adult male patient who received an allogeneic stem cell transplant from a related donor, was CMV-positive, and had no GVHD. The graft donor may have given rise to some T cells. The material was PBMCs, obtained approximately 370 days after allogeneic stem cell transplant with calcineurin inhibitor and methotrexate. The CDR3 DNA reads TGTGCCAGTCGAGCGGGAGTAGTCAGTGAGCAGTTCTTC. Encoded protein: CASRAGVVSEQFF. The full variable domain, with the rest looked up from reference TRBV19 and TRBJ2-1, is DGGITQSPKYLFRKEGQNVTLSCEQNLNHDAMYWYRQDPGQGLRLIYYSQIVNDFQKGDIAEGYSVSREKKESFPLTVTSAQKNPTAFYLCASRAGVVSEQFFGPGTRLTVL.